Sequencing of this T cell receptor (beta chain) was carried out in a study of T cell responses to AZD1222 COVID-19 vaccine. General observations from the study: Among the donors, most were white British and more were female, and clonal diversity was possibly underestimated. Spike-specific TCRs gained breadth and depth after people received two AZD1222 doses. At 160-218 and 743-854, vaccine-associated CD4 TCRs were dominant, and they spanned spike.

Repertoires were generated with immunoSEQ multiplex PCR, while TCRdb's copy carries only in-frame clones and drops some. The table has 40,000 to 55,000 clones, around 90% seen once. This clone showed up just a few times. The antigen remains undetermined. With 4 bases removed from V and 7 bases from J, the gap between germline ends came to 14 bases. Germline V gene data show CDR1 as MNHEY and CDR2 as SVGEGT. The length of the CDR3 is 14 residues. The chain is built from TRBV6-2 or TRBV6-3 and TRBJ1-5; D may be TRBD1 (5 bases). This specimen was peripheral blood, taken 28 days after the second AZD1222 dose. This TCR was recovered from an adult who received the AZD1222 COVID-19 vaccine. In nucleotides, the CDR3 is TGTGCCAGCAGTTTAGGCAGGGAAGGACAGCCCCAGCATTTT. This codes for CASSLGREGQPQHF.